This TCR beta chain was recorded in a study of cytomegalovirus exposure and HLA in healthy donors. Study observations and caveats: Most TCR beta V segments were productive about 90% or about 30% of the time in an earlier analysis. CMV antigen specificity of a few CMV-associated chains was confirmed in vitro. The study labeled 164 TCR beta chains cytomegalovirus-associated. Presence/absence analysis assumed near-uniform sequencing depth across donors.

The CDR3 consists of 14 residues. V lost 3 bases and J 0 bases, leaving 9 bases between the germline ends. Looked up from germline, CDR1 is MNHEY and CDR2 is SMNVEV (reference sequence). This clone was found once. Its matching antigen is unknown. Both 60 Vbeta primers and 13 Jbeta primers went into the PCR. Sequencing used immunoSEQ multiplex PCR; TCRdb keeps in-frame clones, though not all of them. The table records approximately 140,000 clones, roughly four fifths of them present only once. The chain uses TRBV27 and TRBJ2-7; no reliable D call. The sequencing input was PBMCs. This receptor was identified in a woman between 55 and 75 years old in good health and CMV-seronegative. CDR3 coding DNA: TGTGCCAGCAGTTTGTGGCAGTCCTCCTACGAGCAGTACTTC. It yields the protein CASSLWQSSYEQYF.